This TCR beta chain was sequenced in a study of blood T cell repertoires in COVID-19. The V end was cut by 5 bases, the J end by 4 bases, with 11 bases between. CDR1 MDHEN and CDR2 SYDVKM come from the germline V gene. There are 13 residues in the CDR3. This clone was seen a single time. As processed by the authors: The authors estimated nucleated cell counts from reference gene primer amplification. The assay was immunoSEQ multiplex PCR, and TCRdb's table has in-frame clones only and misses some. V and J calls and clone size are as listed in that table; D and trimming were resolved from the DNA. The profile shows 150,000 to 250,000 clones, around four fifths of them singletons.

The chain couples TRBV28 to TRBJ1-1; no definite D call. The receptor was derived from a human donor with acute or convalescent COVID-19. The donor label of this sample is uncertain. The sequencing input was peripheral blood. The CDR3 here is CASSPRLRTEAFF. CDR3 coding DNA: TGTGCCAGCAGTCCACGACTTCGCACTGAAGCTTTCTTT.